What follows are 31 T cell receptor beta chains derived from one specimen sequenced in a study of cytomegalovirus exposure and HLA in healthy donors. Vbeta (60) and Jbeta (13) primers were used in the PCR. The method was immunoSEQ multiplex PCR; TCRdb's version includes in-frame clones alone and lacks a portion of them. The data hold roughly 130,000 clones, with roughly 79% observed a single time. Sequencing was carried out using PBMCs. These TCRs come from a woman aged 45-60 years in good health and CMV-seronegative.

The chain has TRBV5-5 and TRBJ1-2; weak D call: TRBD1 (5 bases). CDR1 SGHKS and CDR2 YYEKEE come from the germline V gene (reference sequence). Trimming removed 0 bases at V and 3 bases at J, with 9 bases between. CDR3 length equals 14 residues. The CDR3 spells CASSLVGGDYGYTF. The CDR3 DNA reads as TGTGCCAGCAGCTTGGTGGGAGGGGACTATGGCTACACCTTC. Together with reference TRBV5-5 and TRBJ1-2, the CDR3 gives the full variable domain: DAGVTQSPTHLIKTRGQQVTLRCSPISGHKSVSWYQQVLGQGPQFIFQYYEKEERGRGNFPDRFSARQFPNYSSELNVNALLLGDSALYLCASSLVGGDYGYTFGSGTRLTVV.

The rearrangement links TRBV9 to TRBJ1-1; TRBD1 matches at 8 bases. This CDR3 spans 18 amino acids. Germline V CDR1 and CDR2: SGDLS, YYNGEE. V shed 3 bases, J shed 0 bases, and the junction held 13 bases outside the gene matches. This CDR3 reads CASSGSGGFFPLNTEAFF. DNA of the CDR3: TGTGCCAGCAGCGGCTCAGGGGGCTTCTTCCCCTTGAACACTGAAGCTTTCTTT.

This clone was counted a single time. This sequence joins TRBV5-1 and TRBJ2-1, with D perhaps TRBD2 (6 bases). Trimming pared 7 bases from V and 8 bases from J, leaving 16 bases between. Germline lookup yields CDR1 SGHRS and CDR2 YFSETQ. The CDR3 is 13 amino acids. CDR3 coding DNA: TGCGCCAGCTCAAGAGGATCGGGAGATGAGCAGTTCTTC. Protein sequence: CASSRGSGDEQFF. The entire variable domain, with the rest obtained from reference TRBV5-1 and TRBJ2-1, is as follows: KAGVTQTPRYLIKTRGQQVTLSCSPISGHRSVSWYQQTPGQGLQFLFEYFSETQRNKGNFPGRFSGRQFSNSRSEMNVSTLELGDSALYLCASSRGSGDEQFFGPGTRLTVL.

This clone was counted a single time. The chain has TRBV4-1 and TRBJ1-1; D remains unclear. The germline V and J ends were trimmed by 4 bases and 0 bases, with 15 bases remaining between them. This CDR3 has 16 amino acids. CDR1 is MGHRA, CDR2 YSYEKL, per germline. CDR3 region: CASSPSEQFLNTEAFF. The CDR3 nucleotides read TGCGCCAGCAGCCCATCGGAACAGTTTCTGAACACTGAAGCTTTCTTT.

The rearrangement uses TRBV29-1 and TRBJ1-2; no firm D call. Trimming shortened V by 4 bases and J by 4 bases, and 19 bases separated the two germline ends. Germline V gene lookup returns CDR1 SQVTM and CDR2 ANQGSEA. CDR3 size: 15 residues. CDR3 bases: TGCAGCGTTGTCTTCCCCCCTGGAGAGGGCTATGGCTACACCTTC. Its translation: CSVVFPPGEGYGYTF.

The V and J genes are TRBV11-1 and TRBJ2-2, with 7 bases matching TRBD1. Per germline, CDR1 SGHAT and CDR2 FQDESV (reference sequence). The ends lost 1 base at V and 5 bases at J; junction bases unmatched: 7. This CDR3 comprises 16 residues. The CDR3 nucleotides read TGTGCCAGCAGCTTAGGGGGCAGGGGGAAAACCGGGGAGCTGTTTTTT. This translates into CASSLGGRGKTGELFF.

CDR3 DNA: TGTGCCAGAAGCTTGGGGGGACACCCAGGTTACGAGCAGTACGTC. This codes for CARSLGGHPGYEQYV. The chain uses TRBV5-3 and TRBJ2-7; tentative D call: TRBD1 (6 bases). TRBV5-3 is filed as an ORF, its function uncertain. V lost 0 bases and J 4 bases, leaving 14 bases between the germline ends. The CDR3 spans 15 residues.

V is TRBV4-3 and J is TRBJ1-2, with a possible D match to TRBD1 (6 bases). With 0 bases removed from V and 7 bases from J, the gap between germline ends came to 15 bases. Germline V gives CDR1 LGHNA, CDR2 YSLEER. This CDR3 is 15 amino acids long. CDR3 loop: CASSQDRAGVLGYTF. For the CDR3, the DNA is TGCGCCAGCAGCCAAGATAGGGCAGGGGTCCTTGGCTACACCTTC.

This chain connects TRBV5-6 to TRBJ2-2, with 9 bases matching TRBD1. The V segment lost 2 bases and the J segment 7 bases; nucleotides outside the gene matches: 9. CDR1 is SGHDT and CDR2 is YYEEEE in the germline V gene. This CDR3 has 16 residues. CDR3 amino acids: CASSFVGQGYGGELFF. The CDR3 DNA follows: TGTGCCAGCAGCTTTGTGGGACAGGGCTATGGCGGGGAGCTGTTTTTT. Combining the CDR3 with reference TRBV5-6 and TRBJ2-2 gives the whole variable domain DAGVTQSPTHLIKTRGQQVTLRCSPKSGHDTVSWYQQALGQGPQFIFQYYEEEERQRGNFPDRFSGHQFPNYSSELNVNALLLGDSALYLCASSFVGQGYGGELFFGEGSRLTVL.

This chain links TRBV5-1 with TRBJ2-4; D is unclear. CDR1 and CDR2 from the germline V gene are SGHRS and YFSETQ. The V gene lost 3 bases and the J gene lost 1 base, with 8 bases spanning the gap. This CDR3 has 14 amino acids. The CDR3 DNA reads TGCGCCAGCAGCTCCAACGGGGCCAAAAACATTCAGTACTTC. Protein: CASSSNGAKNIQYF.

V and J are TRBV28 and TRBJ2-1; 10 positions agree with TRBD1. Germline CDR1 is MDHEN and CDR2 is SYDVKM. V shed 5 bases, J shed 6 bases, and the junction held 4 bases outside the gene matches. The CDR3 totals 14 residues. CDR3 protein: CASSPRTGGNEQFF. The CDR3 coding sequence is TGTGCCAGCAGTCCAAGGACAGGGGGCAATGAGCAGTTCTTC.

This clone was detected once. The J gene is TRBJ2-1, the V gene TRBV11-1; 9 bases agree with TRBD2. Germline CDR1 SGHAT, CDR2 FQDESV (reference sequence). CDR3 length: 15 amino acids. Trimming removed 3 bases from V and 4 bases from J; junction bases left unmatched: 4. The CDR3 region has the DNA TGTGCCAGCAGCTTTCCGCTAGCGGGATACAATGAGCAGTTCTTC. This encodes CASSFPLAGYNEQFF. The whole variable domain, remainder taken from reference TRBV11-1 and TRBJ2-1, is EAEVAQSPRYKITEKSQAVAFWCDPISGHATLYWYRQILGQGPELLVQFQDESVVDDSQLPKDRFSAERLKGVDSTLKIQPAELGDSAMYLCASSFPLAGYNEQFFGPGTRLTVL.

This sequence joins TRBV28 and TRBJ1-5, with D tentatively TRBD1 (6 bases). Germline V gives CDR1 MDHEN, CDR2 SYDVKM. The CDR3 covers 15 residues. The ends were cut back, 7 bases at V and 1 base at J, with 14 bases in the middle. CDR3 nucleotide sequence: TGTGCCAGCATCATGGGGGGGCAGAGCAATCAGCCCCAGCATTTT. It translates to CASIMGGQSNQPQHF.

This chain links TRBV27 with TRBJ2-7; 7 nucleotides line up with TRBD2. The CDR3 is 15 residues long. Germline V lookup: CDR1 MNHEY, CDR2 SMNVEV (reference sequence). V lost 3 bases, J lost 2 bases, and 7 bases stayed unmatched. The CDR3 DNA reads as TGTGCCAGCAGTTTCCCAGAAAGCGGGGCCTACGAGCAGTACTTC. Translating gives CASSFPESGAYEQYF.

Note on this clone: Other DNA sequences in the same sample also yield this CDR3. This chain connects TRBV5-6 to TRBJ2-7; D unclear. The length of the CDR3 is 11 residues. Trimming cost V 4 bases and J 3 bases, with 5 bases left between them. CDR1 and CDR2 (germline): SGHDT, YYEEEE. Here the CDR3 reads CASSTDYEQYV. The CDR3 nucleotides read TGTGCCAGCAGCACAGACTACGAGCAGTACGTC.

The chain carries TRBV15 and TRBJ2-2, with D perhaps matching TRBD2 (7 bases). The length of the CDR3 is 15 residues. V was trimmed by 5 bases and J by 5 bases, leaving 15 bases between them. The germline V gene has CDR1 LNHNV and CDR2 YYDKDF (reference sequence). This CDR3 reads CATSGMGGGTGELFF. The CDR3 coding sequence is TGTGCCACCAGCGGGATGGGAGGGGGGACCGGGGAGCTGTTTTTT.

J is TRBJ1-1 and V is TRBV4-2; D gene ambiguous. The ends were cut back, 3 bases at V and 1 base at J, with 6 bases in the middle. The CDR3 loop spans 13 amino acids. The germline gives CDR1 LGHNA, CDR2 YNFKEQ. CDR3 loop: CASSHPGNTEAFF. In DNA, the CDR3 is TGTGCCAGCAGCCACCCCGGGAACACTGAAGCTTTCTTT.

The V call is TRBV6-6, the J call TRBJ1-4, with 7 bases fitting TRBD1. V lost 8 bases and J lost 8; bases outside the gene matches: 11. Germline CDR1 is MNHNY and CDR2 is SVGAGI (reference sequence). The CDR3 totals 14 residues. CDR3 sequence (DNA): TGTGCCAGCGAGACAGGGTGGTCAGGGGAAAAACTGTTTTTT. Its translation: CASETGWSGEKLFF.

The chain carries TRBV28 and TRBJ1-5; D ambiguous. The germline gives CDR1 MDHEN, CDR2 SYDVKM. V was pared by 2 bases and J by 4 bases, with 15 bases between. CDR3 length: 16 residues. The CDR3 coding sequence is TGTGCCAGCAGTTTAAGCCTTTCCTCCACTAATCAGCCCCAGCATTTT. Translated: CASSLSLSSTNQPQHF.

This chain connects TRBV27 to TRBJ2-7, with 10 bases that match TRBD1. From germline, CDR1 is MNHEY and CDR2 SMNVEV (reference sequence). Trimming removed 4 bases from V and 4 bases from J; junction bases left unmatched: 7. The CDR3 sequence is 15 residues long. CDR3 in amino acids: CASSSEPGQGYEQYF. The CDR3 region has the DNA TGTGCCAGCAGTTCTGAACCGGGACAGGGGTACGAGCAGTACTTC.

This clone was observed a single time. The chain joins TRBV4-3 to TRBJ2-7; the D gene is possibly TRBD1 (5 bases). CDR1 and CDR2 (germline): LGHNA, YSLEER. V lost 7 bases to trimming and J lost 2 bases, with 24 bases between them. The CDR3 consists of 17 residues. The CDR3 reads CASTPQDTNLSTYEQYF. The CDR3, as DNA: TGCGCCAGCACCCCCCAGGACACAAATCTATCTACCTACGAGCAGTACTTC.

The genes are TRBV7-8 and TRBJ2-1; TRBD2 matches at 11 bases. Germline lookup yields CDR1 SGHVS and CDR2 FQNEAQ. The CDR3 contains 15 residues. J lost 8 bases, V lost 0 bases, and 3 bases had no gene match. The CDR3 protein is CASSLASGRADEQFF. CDR3 sequence (DNA): TGTGCCAGCAGCTTAGCTAGCGGGAGGGCCGATGAGCAGTTCTTC.

This clone is a singleton in its sample. The V gene is TRBV6-6, the J gene TRBJ1-5, with a weak D call TRBD1 (6 bases). The CDR3 contains 15 residues. Trimming cost V 10 bases and J 11 bases, with 27 bases left between them. CDR1 is MNHNY and CDR2 is SVGAGI in the germline V gene (reference sequence). CDR3 in DNA: TGTGCCACCTACTTAGGGGCAGGGACAACCCAGTCCCAGCATTTT. Its translation: CATYLGAGTTQSQHF.

The chain recombines TRBV5-1 with TRBJ2-7; D perhaps matches TRBD1 (6 bases). Deletions cut 4 bases from V and 3 bases from J, with 17 bases between. The CDR3 has 15 residues. Germline values: CDR1 SGHRS, CDR2 YFSETQ. In DNA form, the CDR3 reads TGCGCCAGCAGCCCGGATGGGGGCCGGAGCTACGAGCAGTACTTC. Amino acids: CASSPDGGRSYEQYF.

As regards this clone: A read error may account for a junction end that differs from germline. The gene calls are TRBV5-1 and TRBJ2-2; 8 positions agree with TRBD1. The V gene's germline CDR1 is SGHRS and CDR2 YFSETQ. The CDR3 is 17 amino acids. The CDR3 spells CVSSLETGQGGTGELFF. The DNA for the CDR3 is TGCGTCAGCAGCCTGGAAACCGGACAGGGCGGGACCGGGGAGCTGTTTTTT.

The chain joins TRBV29-1 to TRBJ2-5; TRBD1 is a possible D gene (7 bases). The V end lost 4 bases, the J end lost 2 bases, and 17 bases lay between the germline ends. This CDR3 is 15 amino acids long. CDR1 and CDR2 from the germline V gene are SQVTM and ANQGSEA. CDR3 in DNA: TGCAGCGTTGTCACCCGGGACAGCGGGCAAGAGACCCAGTACTTC. Translation: CSVVTRDSGQETQYF.

This chain links TRBV6-6 with TRBJ2-2; TRBD2 agrees at 13 bases. J was trimmed by 7 bases and V by 6 bases; bases with no gene match: 5. Germline V gene sequence: CDR1 MNHNY, CDR2 SVGAGI (reference sequence). There are 15 residues in the CDR3. This CDR3 is CASRLAGGPDGELFF. In DNA form, the CDR3 reads TGTGCCAGCAGACTAGCGGGAGGGCCGGACGGGGAGCTGTTTTTT.

The CDR3 region has the DNA TGTGCCAGCAGCCCCGACAGGGGGAGCAATCAGCCCCAGCATTTT. Its translation: CASSPDRGSNQPQHF. J is TRBJ1-5 and V is TRBV6-5; 9 bases are a match to TRBD1. V was pared by 6 bases and J by 1 base, with 4 bases of the junction left unmatched. Per germline, CDR1 MNHEY and CDR2 SVGAGI. The CDR3 is made up of 15 amino acids.

This clone has a single count. V usage is TRBV7-2 and J usage is TRBJ1-3; D ambiguous. Per germline, CDR1 SGHTA and CDR2 FQGNSA. The CDR3 has 15 amino acids. The V end lost 2 bases, the J end lost 0 bases, and 8 bases lay between the germline ends. For the CDR3, the DNA is TGTGCCAGCAGCTTAAGCTCGAACTCTGGAAACACCATATATTTT. This encodes CASSLSSNSGNTIYF.

The chain uses TRBV7-2 and TRBJ2-1; D ambiguous. CDR1 SGHTA and CDR2 FQGNSA come from the germline V gene. The CDR3 is made up of 11 amino acids. Trimming removed 1 base from V and 9 bases from J, with 4 bases in between. CDR3 sequence: CASSLGGEQFF. The CDR3 region has the DNA TGTGCCAGCAGCTTAGGAGGTGAGCAGTTCTTC.

This clone turned up a few times. The chain has TRBV25-1 and TRBJ1-2; D is unclear. This CDR3 spans 12 amino acids. Germline values: CDR1 MGHDK, CDR2 SYGVNS. Trimming removed 4 bases from V and 0 bases from J, with 3 bases in between. The CDR3 region has the DNA TGTGCCAGCAGTGTAACTAACTATGGCTACACCTTC. Translation: CASSVTNYGYTF.